Presented here are 30 T cell receptor beta chains from one specimen sequenced in a study of T cell changes during pregnancy in multiple sclerosis. Assay: immunoSEQ multiplex PCR; the TCRdb copy retains only in-frame clones and omits some. The table records approximately 130,000 clones, about 96% of them present only once. Sequenced material: peripheral blood, taken after pregnancy. The receptor set was obtained from a female donor with multiple sclerosis, enrolled in a pregnancy study.

The chain uses TRBV28 and TRBJ2-3; the D gene is possibly TRBD1 (6 bases). The germline V gene encodes CDR1 MDHEN and CDR2 SYDVKM. The CDR3 runs 16 residues. Trimming stripped 6 bases from V and 5 bases from J, with 21 bases between. The CDR3 loop reads CASSTQGTGRGDTQYF. CDR3 bases: TGTGCCAGCAGCACCCAAGGTACGGGCAGGGGAGATACGCAGTATTTT.

In this sample, this clone turned up once. Here the CDR3 reads CASSEWLAGGASNEQFF. CDR3 sequence (DNA): TGTGCCAGCAGTGAATGGCTAGCGGGAGGGGCAAGCAATGAGCAGTTCTTC. The genes are TRBV25-1 and TRBJ2-1; 12 bases match TRBD2. The CDR3 sequence is 17 residues long. Trimming at V came to 1 base and at J to 6 bases, leaving 7 bases not matched to a gene. Germline CDR1 is MGHDK and CDR2 is SYGVNS.

This clone was seen only once. The V and J genes are TRBV7-9 and TRBJ2-3, with D perhaps matching TRBD1 (6 bases). The CDR3 runs 14 residues. V dropped 5 bases and J dropped 0 bases, with 9 bases sitting between them. Germline V lookup: CDR1 SEHNR, CDR2 FQNEAQ (reference sequence). The CDR3 coding sequence is TGTGCCAGCAGCGTTGGACAGAGCACAGATACGCAGTATTTT. It codes for CASSVGQSTDTQYF.

V and J are TRBV28 and TRBJ1-5; 11 positions agree with TRBD1. Trimming cost V 10 bases and J 5 bases; bases outside gene matches: 4. Germline CDR1 and CDR2: MDHEN and SYDVKM. The CDR3 length is 13 residues. CDR3 sequence: CATRDRGYQPQHF. The CDR3 bases are TGTGCCACCCGGGACAGGGGGTATCAGCCCCAGCATTTT.

The chain uses TRBV5-1 and TRBJ2-1, with D maybe TRBD2 (6 bases). Trimming removed 4 bases from V and 5 bases from J, with 10 bases in between. This CDR3 is 13 amino acids long. The germline V gene encodes CDR1 SGHRS and CDR2 YFSETQ. CDR3 in DNA: TGCGCCAGCAGCGAGGGACTCAACAATGAGCAGTTCTTC. It codes for CASSEGLNNEQFF.

A remark on this clone: One end of the junction fails to match germline, which may point to a read error. This chain's CDR3 is CASSPGLAGGQTQYF. The CDR3 DNA follows: TGTGCTAGCAGCCCGGGACTAGCGGGAGGTCAGACCCAGTACTTC. The chain carries TRBV7-7 and TRBJ2-5; 15 nucleotides match TRBD2. In germline, CDR1 is SSHAT, CDR2 FNYEAQ (reference sequence). This CDR3 is built from 15 residues.

The chain joins TRBV28 to TRBJ1-4, with no clear D. CDR1 and CDR2 from the germline V gene are MDHEN and SYDVKM. V was cut by 5 bases and J by 9 bases, with 13 bases left in between. The CDR3 covers 13 residues. The CDR3, as DNA: TGTGCCAGCAGTGGCCCCCGTGATCAAAAACTGTTTTTT. Translating it yields CASSGPRDQKLFF.

This clone showed up just once. The rearrangement links TRBV25-1 to TRBJ2-5; TRBD2 matches at 7 bases. CDR1 and CDR2 from the germline V gene are MGHDK and SYGVNS. There are 13 residues in the CDR3. Unmatched junction bases numbered 4, after V lost 2 bases and J lost 7 bases. Here the CDR3 reads CASSEGLVGTQYF. As DNA, the CDR3 is TGTGCCAGCAGTGAAGGACTAGTTGGGACCCAGTACTTC. The full variable domain, completed using reference TRBV25-1 and TRBJ2-5, is EADIYQTPRYLVIGTGKKITLECSQTMGHDKMYWYQQDPGMELHLIHYSYGVNSTEKGDLSSESTVSRIRTEHFPLTLESARPSHTSQYLCASSEGLVGTQYFGPGTRLLVL.

The chain links TRBV27 to TRBJ2-1; tentative D call: TRBD2 (7 bases). V was clipped by 4 bases and J by 9 bases, with 25 bases between them. CDR1 and CDR2 (germline): MNHEY, SMNVEV (reference sequence). CDR3 length: 17 residues. This CDR3 reads CASSYQSGTKGGGEQFF. The CDR3 region has the DNA TGTGCCAGCAGTTATCAATCCGGGACCAAGGGGGGGGGTGAGCAGTTCTTC.

V and J are TRBV6-5 and TRBJ2-7, with 7 bases fitting TRBD1. V shed 5 bases, J shed 3 bases, and the junction held 7 bases outside the gene matches. In germline, CDR1 is MNHEY, CDR2 SVGAGI. This CDR3 spans 14 amino acids. The CDR3 nucleotides read TGTGCCAGCAGTCTTAGGGACAGCTTCTACGAGCAGTACTTC. Protein product: CASSLRDSFYEQYF.

The CDR3 reads CASSRFVDLSGREADYEQYF. The CDR3 region has the DNA TGTGCCAGCAGCCGGTTTGTGGACCTAAGTGGGCGGGAGGCTGACTACGAGCAGTACTTC. The chain joins TRBV28 to TRBJ2-7, with 8 bases lining up with TRBD2. The trim removed 6 bases at V and 3 bases at J, leaving 25 bases unmatched. CDR3 length: 20 residues. The germline CDR1 and CDR2 sequences are MDHEN and SYDVKM.

This rearrangement joins TRBV4-2 to TRBJ2-3; D gene ambiguous. The CDR3 covers 15 residues. Between the trimmed V and J ends, which lost 1 base and 6 bases, there was a span of 14 bases. CDR1 is LGHNA and CDR2 is YNFKEQ in the germline V gene. In nucleotides, the CDR3 is TGTGCCAGCAGCCAAGGAAGGAGTTTTGTGGATACGCAGTATTTT. This translates into CASSQGRSFVDTQYF.

The chain has TRBV7-2 and TRBJ1-3, with D unclear. The germline V gene has CDR1 SGHTA and CDR2 FQGNSA. Trimming pared 1 base from V and 3 bases from J, leaving 7 bases between. There are 14 residues in the CDR3. The CDR3 DNA reads as TGTGCCAGCAGCTTAGTCGGCGGTGGAAACACCATATATTTT. As protein: CASSLVGGGNTIYF. Variable domain in full (rest from reference TRBV7-2 and TRBJ1-3): GAGVSQSPSNKVTEKGKDVELRCDPISGHTALYWYRQSLGQGLEFLIYFQGNSAPDKSGLPSDRFSAERTGGSVSTLTIQRTQQEDSAVYLCASSLVGGGNTIYFGEGSWLTVV.

This chain uses TRBV6-5 with TRBJ1-1; D uncertain. Germline V gene data show CDR1 as MNHEY and CDR2 as SVGAGI. This CDR3 spans 15 amino acids. Trimming removed 7 bases from V and 1 base from J, with 16 bases in between. The CDR3: CASNSRGLRNTEAFF. CDR3 in DNA: TGTGCCAGCAACTCTCGGGGTCTTAGGAACACTGAAGCTTTCTTT.

CDR3 bases: TGCGCCAGCAGCCAAGGCGGGACTTCCCCTAACACAGATACGCAGTATTTT. Encoded protein: CASSQGGTSPNTDTQYF. The chain has TRBV4-1 and TRBJ2-3; D is possibly TRBD2 (6 bases). The CDR3 is 17 residues long. Germline CDR1 MGHRA, CDR2 YSYEKL. V lost 1 base and J lost 2, with 16 bases in between.

The chain joins TRBV5-6 to TRBJ2-5; tentative D call: TRBD1 (7 bases). This CDR3 is built from 14 residues. V was pared by 5 bases and J by 0 bases, with 11 bases between. Germline values: CDR1 SGHDT, CDR2 YYEEEE. CDR3 region: CASRSGGYQETQYF. Here the CDR3 DNA reads TGTGCCAGCAGATCAGGGGGGTACCAAGAGACCCAGTACTTC.

V gene TRBV6-5 combines with J gene TRBJ2-1; tentative D call: TRBD2 (6 bases). CDR1 and CDR2 from the germline V gene are MNHEY and SVGAGI. V was clipped by 9 bases and J by 0 bases, with 12 bases between them. The CDR3 length is 14 residues. CDR3 region: CASTDGSSYNEQFF. The CDR3 bases are TGTGCCAGTACGGACGGGAGCTCCTACAATGAGCAGTTCTTC.

The J gene is TRBJ2-1, the V gene TRBV5-6; D is unclear. This CDR3 is 14 amino acids long. V was shortened by 0 bases and J by 8 bases, with 12 bases between the two germline ends. Per germline, CDR1 SGHDT and CDR2 YYEEEE. The CDR3 region has the DNA TGTGCCAGCAGCTTGGTTCGGTATTCGCATGAGCAGTTCTTC. Translation gives CASSLVRYSHEQFF. Drawing the rest from reference TRBV5-6 and TRBJ2-1, the complete variable domain is DAGVTQSPTHLIKTRGQQVTLRCSPKSGHDTVSWYQQALGQGPQFIFQYYEEEERQRGNFPDRFSGHQFPNYSSELNVNALLLGDSALYLCASSLVRYSHEQFFGPGTRLTVL.

V usage is TRBV5-8 and J usage is TRBJ2-2; 10 positions match TRBD1. The V gene end was trimmed by 4 bases and the J gene end by 4 bases; junction bases not matched to a gene: 4. Germline values: CDR1 SGHTS, CDR2 YDEGEE. The CDR3 is 15 residues long. The CDR3 loop is CASSRDRGPTGELFF. The CDR3 DNA follows: TGTGCCAGCAGCCGTGACAGGGGGCCCACCGGGGAGCTGTTTTTT.

V and J are TRBV5-1 and TRBJ2-2; the D gene is possibly TRBD2 (6 bases). This CDR3 is built from 15 residues. V dropped 4 bases and J dropped 0 bases, with 10 bases sitting between them. Germline-derived CDR1 and CDR2 are SGHRS and YFSETQ. The CDR3 bases are TGCGCCAGCAGCCGGCGGGACTCGAACACCGGGGAGCTGTTTTTT. It yields the protein CASSRRDSNTGELFF.

This chain uses TRBV28 with TRBJ1-4, with D possibly being TRBD1 (5 bases). Germline CDR1 and CDR2: MDHEN and SYDVKM. Trimming pared 5 bases from V and 2 bases from J, leaving 9 bases between. This CDR3 region has 14 residues. In DNA form, the CDR3 reads TGTGCCAGCAGTCAGACAGCGACTAATGAAAAACTGTTTTTT. It is translated as CASSQTATNEKLFF.

The chain employs TRBV2 and TRBJ1-2; no reliable D call. V lost 2 bases to trimming and J lost 0 bases, with 7 bases between them. Germline V gene sequence: CDR1 SNHLY, CDR2 FYNNEI. The CDR3 contains 14 residues. The CDR3: CASSEFTANYGYTF. The CDR3 nucleotides read TGTGCCAGCAGTGAATTCACGGCTAACTATGGCTACACCTTC.

The rearrangement links TRBV7-3 to TRBJ1-2, with TRBD1 as a possible D gene (6 bases). Germline V CDR1 and CDR2: SGHTA, FQGTGA. Trimming removed 3 bases at V and 8 bases at J, with 13 bases between. The CDR3 runs 13 residues. Here the CDR3 DNA reads TGTGCCAGCAGCTTCGGGGGGGCAGGGGGCTACACCTTC. Translating it yields CASSFGGAGGYTF.

The rearrangement links TRBV9 to TRBJ1-2, with a tentative D call TRBD1 (5 bases). CDR3 length equals 14 residues. CDR1 is SGDLS and CDR2 is YYNGEE in the germline V gene. Deletions cut 0 bases from V and 5 bases from J, with 11 bases between. The CDR3 DNA reads TGTGCCAGCAGCGTAGGGGGCGATAGGTATGGCTACACCTTC. It codes for CASSVGGDRYGYTF. Together with reference TRBV9 and TRBJ1-2, the CDR3 gives the full variable domain: DSGVTQTPKHLITATGQRVTLRCSPRSGDLSVYWYQQSLDQGLQFLIQYYNGEERAKGNILERFSAQQFPDLHSELNLSSLELGDSALYFCASSVGGDRYGYTFGSGTRLTVV.

The J gene is TRBJ1-1, the V gene TRBV28; D is unresolved. The V end was cut by 6 bases, the J end by 5 bases, with 16 bases between. From germline, CDR1 is MDHEN and CDR2 SYDVKM. CDR3 length: 14 residues. This CDR3 is CASSDLDWSTEAFF. CDR3 sequence (DNA): TGTGCCAGCAGCGATCTGGACTGGTCGACTGAAGCTTTCTTT.

About this clone: This sample also contains other DNA sequences that code for the same CDR3. The J gene is TRBJ2-7, the V gene TRBV7-2; tentative D call: TRBD1 (5 bases). The CDR3 is 12 amino acids. Germline V gene sequence: CDR1 SGHTA, CDR2 FQGNSA. V was pared by 5 bases and J by 3 bases, with 8 bases between. This CDR3 is CASSRTGYEQYF. Written as DNA, the CDR3 is TGTGCCAGCAGCCGAACAGGCTACGAGCAGTACTTC.

The chain is built from TRBV7-6 and TRBJ2-7, with 14 bases fitting TRBD2. CDR1 and CDR2 (germline): SGHVS, FNYEAQ. This CDR3 region has 16 residues. Losses at the gene ends were 1 base for V and 1 base for J; bases not matched to a gene: 0. CDR3 bases: TGTGCCAGCAGCTTAGGGACTAGCGGGGGGTCCTACGAGCAGTACTTC. Its protein is CASSLGTSGGSYEQYF.

CDR3 region: CASSLLGPGGYTF. CDR3 DNA: TGTGCCAGCAGTTTACTCGGCCCAGGTGGCTACACCTTC. This rearrangement joins TRBV28 to TRBJ1-2; D gene uncertain. Trimming took off 2 bases at V and 7 bases at J, with 11 bases between the two ends. The CDR3 runs to 13 residues. Germline CDR1 reads MDHEN; CDR2 reads SYDVKM.

This clone has a handful of counts. The chain is built from TRBV5-1 and TRBJ2-2; D unresolved. The V gene's germline CDR1 is SGHRS and CDR2 YFSETQ. V shed 4 bases and J shed 3 bases, with 16 bases lying between them. This CDR3 has 16 residues. The CDR3 is CASSQMTLSYTGELFF. CDR3 in DNA: TGCGCCAGCAGCCAAATGACTCTTTCATACACCGGGGAGCTGTTTTTT.

The chain carries TRBV5-4 and TRBJ1-2, with 11 bases aligning to TRBD1. J gave up 2 bases and V 1 base, and 1 base lay outside the gene matches. Looked up from germline, CDR1 is SGHNT and CDR2 is YYREEE (reference sequence). The CDR3 totals 15 residues. The CDR3 DNA follows: TGTGCCAGCAGCTTGTGGGACAGGGGGAACTATGGCTACACCTTC. It yields the protein CASSLWDRGNYGYTF.